What follows describes a single T cell receptor beta chain. Antigen unknown. Trimming took 4 bases from V and 2 from J; bases not matched to a gene: 16. CDR1 and CDR2 (germline): SGHNT, YYREEE (reference sequence). The length of the CDR3 is 18 residues. The entry originates in a study of cytomegalovirus exposure and HLA in healthy donors. The PCR was carried out with 60 Vbeta primers and 13 Jbeta primers. The table came from immunoSEQ multiplex PCR; TCRdb's copy has only in-frame clones and leaves some out. The data show approximately 100,000 clones, roughly 80% seen once. Whole-study findings and limits: Researchers reported from a later analysis that most CMV-associated TCR beta chains appeared HLA-restricted. Using the classifier, cytomegalovirus status was reportedly diagnosed with high specificity and sensitivity. In a later analysis, at a false discovery rate of 0.05, 15,000 to 20,000 TCR beta sequences were associated with HLA alleles.

The sequenced sample consisted of PBMCs. The chain is built from TRBV5-4 and TRBJ2-5, with 8 positions matching TRBD1. This receptor was obtained from a female donor in good health and CMV-seropositive. The CDR3 sequence: CASSPGQGRFVRQETQYF. In nucleotides, the CDR3 is TGTGCCAGCAGCCCTGGACAGGGACGCTTCGTCCGTCAAGAGACCCAGTACTTC.